The 8 T cell receptor beta chains listed next were all sequenced from one sample in a study of response to subunit inactivated influenza vaccine. TCRdb passed the RT-PCR reads through MiXCR, listing each CDR3 protein once. The data hold 590,000 or so distinct CDR3 sequences, with around 13% observed a single time. Sequencing was performed on PBMCs from blood, taken around two weeks before vaccination. The source is a man over 45 who received an inactivated influenza vaccine.

The chain links TRBV3-1 to TRBJ2-7, with TRBD2 matching 9 bases. Trimming took 1 base from V and 4 from J; bases not matched to a gene: 5. Germline CDR1 and CDR2: LGHDT and YNNKEL (reference sequence). This CDR3 comprises 15 residues. The CDR3, as DNA: TGTGCCAGCAGCCAAGTTCTAGCGGGGACGTACGAGCAGTACTTC. Its translation: CASSQVLAGTYEQYF.

The chain combines TRBV28 with TRBJ2-2; D gene unclear. Trimming removed 3 bases from V and 4 bases from J, with 12 bases in between. The CDR3 runs to 15 residues. Germline CDR1 reads MDHEN; CDR2 reads SYDVKM. The CDR3 DNA sequence: TGTGCCAGCAGTTTCATAGGGCATGGCACCGGGGAGCTGTTTTTT. Protein product: CASSFIGHGTGELFF.

This clonotype was found a few times. CDR3 nucleotides: TGTGCCAGCAGTTTTTTTAGGACTAGCGACGGCACCGGGGAGCTGTTTTTT. It is translated as CASSFFRTSDGTGELFF. The chain links TRBV27 to TRBJ2-2, with TRBD2 identical over 9 bases. Per the germline V gene, CDR1 is MNHEY and CDR2 is SMNVEV (reference sequence). V shed 3 bases, J shed 4 bases, and the junction held 9 bases outside the gene matches. The CDR3 is 17 amino acids.

This clonotype was seen a handful of times. The V call is TRBV5-6, the J call TRBJ2-5; 12 positions match TRBD2. With 4 bases clipped from V and 2 bases from J, the junction kept 9 bases outside the gene matches. Per the germline V gene, CDR1 is SGHDT and CDR2 is YYEEEE. The CDR3 has 17 residues. CDR3 in amino acids: CASSILGLAGGQETQYF. In DNA form, the CDR3 reads TGTGCCAGCAGCATCTTAGGCCTAGCGGGGGGGCAAGAGACCCAGTACTTC. Full variable domain (rest looked up from reference TRBV5-6 and TRBJ2-5): DAGVTQSPTHLIKTRGQQVTLRCSPKSGHDTVSWYQQALGQGPQFIFQYYEEEERQRGNFPDRFSGHQFPNYSSELNVNALLLGDSALYLCASSILGLAGGQETQYFGPGTRLLVL.

The chain couples TRBV20-1 to TRBJ1-6; possibly TRBD1 for D (6 bases). The ends were cut back, 6 bases at V and 6 bases at J, with 12 bases in the middle. The length of the CDR3 is 13 residues. The germline V gene has CDR1 DFQATT and CDR2 SNEGSKA (reference sequence). CDR3 amino acids: CSAIQGLNSPLHF. CDR3 sequence (DNA): TGCAGTGCAATACAGGGCCTTAATTCACCCCTCCACTTT.

The table lists this clonotype with many counts. The chain employs TRBV5-1 and TRBJ2-2; D is undetermined. The V gene's germline CDR1 is SGHRS and CDR2 YFSETQ. This CDR3 region has 17 residues. Trimming took 0 bases from V and 0 from J, leaving 12 bases between them. CDR3 protein: CASSLGRTFANTGELFF. CDR3 sequence (DNA): TGCGCCAGCAGCTTGGGCAGAACTTTCGCGAACACCGGGGAGCTGTTTTTT.

In its sample, this clonotype was seen many times. This sequence joins TRBV12-3 or TRBV12-4 and TRBJ2-7; 8 bases agree with TRBD1. The V and J ends lost 5 bases and 3 bases, in that order; junction bases with no gene match: 6. This CDR3 region has 14 residues. The CDR3 loop is CASSDRDRLYEQYF. Written as DNA, the CDR3 is TGTGCCAGCAGTGATAGGGACAGGCTCTACGAGCAGTACTTC.

This clonotype was seen a few times. The chain carries TRBV6-1 and TRBJ2-3; 8 nucleotides agree with TRBD1. The CDR3 runs 14 residues. The V gene's germline CDR1 is MNHNS and CDR2 SASEGT. Trimming took 10 bases from V and 4 from J; bases not matched to a gene: 10. In nucleotides, the CDR3 is TGTGCCACGCAACAGGGGGATATTGCAGATACGCAGTATTTT. Its protein product is CATQQGDIADTQYF.